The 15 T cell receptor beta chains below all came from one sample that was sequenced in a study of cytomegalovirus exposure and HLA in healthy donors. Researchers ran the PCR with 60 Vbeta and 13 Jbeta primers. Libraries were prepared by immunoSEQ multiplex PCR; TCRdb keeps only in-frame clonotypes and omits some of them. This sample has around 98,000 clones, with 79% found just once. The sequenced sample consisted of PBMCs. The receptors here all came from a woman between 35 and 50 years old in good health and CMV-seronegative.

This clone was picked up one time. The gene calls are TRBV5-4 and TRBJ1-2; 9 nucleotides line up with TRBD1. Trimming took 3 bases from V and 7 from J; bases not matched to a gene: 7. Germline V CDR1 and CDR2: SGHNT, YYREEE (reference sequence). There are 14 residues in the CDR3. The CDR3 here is CASSSPGQGFGYTF. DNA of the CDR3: TGTGCCAGCAGCTCACCGGGACAGGGTTTTGGCTACACCTTC.

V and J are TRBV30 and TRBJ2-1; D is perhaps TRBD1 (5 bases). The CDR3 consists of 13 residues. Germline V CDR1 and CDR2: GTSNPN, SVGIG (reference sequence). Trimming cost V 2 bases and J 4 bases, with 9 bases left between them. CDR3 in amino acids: CAWSPDRYNEQFF. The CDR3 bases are TGTGCCTGGAGTCCAGACAGATACAATGAGCAGTTCTTC.

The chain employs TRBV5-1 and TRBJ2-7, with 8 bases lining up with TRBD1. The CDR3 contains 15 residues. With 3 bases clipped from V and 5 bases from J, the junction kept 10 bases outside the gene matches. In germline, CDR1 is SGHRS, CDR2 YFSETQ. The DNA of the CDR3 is TGCGCCAGCAGCTCACACGGACAGGGAATGGACGAGCAGTACTTC. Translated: CASSSHGQGMDEQYF.

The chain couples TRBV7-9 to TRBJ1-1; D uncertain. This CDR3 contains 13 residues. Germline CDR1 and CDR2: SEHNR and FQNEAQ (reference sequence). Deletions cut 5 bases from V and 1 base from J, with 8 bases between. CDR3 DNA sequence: TGTGCCAGCAGCGCGACTCGGAACACTGAAGCTTTCTTT. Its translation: CASSATRNTEAFF.

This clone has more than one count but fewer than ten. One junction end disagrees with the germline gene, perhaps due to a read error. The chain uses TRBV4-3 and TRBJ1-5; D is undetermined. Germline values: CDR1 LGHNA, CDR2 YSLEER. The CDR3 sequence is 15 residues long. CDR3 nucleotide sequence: TGCGCCAGCAGCCAAGATCCAGGAATCGGTCAGCCCCAGAATTTT. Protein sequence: CASSQDPGIGQPQNF.

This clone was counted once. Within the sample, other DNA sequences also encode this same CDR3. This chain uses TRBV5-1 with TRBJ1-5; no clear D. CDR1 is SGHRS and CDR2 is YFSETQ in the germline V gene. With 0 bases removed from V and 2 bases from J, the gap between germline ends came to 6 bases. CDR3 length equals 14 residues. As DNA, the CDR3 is TGCGCCAGCAGCTTGGATACGGGCAATCAGCCCCAGCATTTT. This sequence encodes CASSLDTGNQPQHF.

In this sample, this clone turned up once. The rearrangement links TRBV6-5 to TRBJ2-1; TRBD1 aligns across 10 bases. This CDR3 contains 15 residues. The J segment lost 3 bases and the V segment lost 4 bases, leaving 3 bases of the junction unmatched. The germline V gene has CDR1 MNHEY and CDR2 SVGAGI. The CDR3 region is CASSSTGGFYNEQFF. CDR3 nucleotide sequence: TGTGCCAGCAGTTCGACAGGGGGCTTCTACAATGAGCAGTTCTTC.

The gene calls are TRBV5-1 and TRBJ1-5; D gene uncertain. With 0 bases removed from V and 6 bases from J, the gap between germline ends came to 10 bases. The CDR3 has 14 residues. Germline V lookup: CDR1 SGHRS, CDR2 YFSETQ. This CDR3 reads CASSLGESAQPQHF. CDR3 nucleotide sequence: TGCGCCAGCAGCTTGGGGGAGTCGGCTCAGCCCCAGCATTTT.

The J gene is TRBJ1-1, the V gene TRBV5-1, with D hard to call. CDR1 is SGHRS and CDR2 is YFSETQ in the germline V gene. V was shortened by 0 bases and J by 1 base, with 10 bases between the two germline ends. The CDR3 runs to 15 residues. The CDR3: CASSLERVGNTEAFF. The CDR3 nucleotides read TGCGCCAGCAGCTTGGAACGGGTCGGGAACACTGAAGCTTTCTTT.

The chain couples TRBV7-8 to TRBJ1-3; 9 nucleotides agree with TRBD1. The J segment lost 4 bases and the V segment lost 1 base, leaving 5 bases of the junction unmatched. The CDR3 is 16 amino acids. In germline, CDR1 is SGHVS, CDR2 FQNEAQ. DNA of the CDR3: TGTGCCAGCAGCTTAGGGTGGACAGGGGTGGGAAACACCATATATTTT. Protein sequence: CASSLGWTGVGNTIYF.

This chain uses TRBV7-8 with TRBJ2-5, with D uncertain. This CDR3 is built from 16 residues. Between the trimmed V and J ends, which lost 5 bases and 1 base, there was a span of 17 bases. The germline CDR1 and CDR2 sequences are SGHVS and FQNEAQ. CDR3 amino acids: CASSLRRPRSQETQYF. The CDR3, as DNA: TGTGCCAGCAGCCTTAGAAGGCCGAGGAGCCAAGAGACCCAGTACTTC.

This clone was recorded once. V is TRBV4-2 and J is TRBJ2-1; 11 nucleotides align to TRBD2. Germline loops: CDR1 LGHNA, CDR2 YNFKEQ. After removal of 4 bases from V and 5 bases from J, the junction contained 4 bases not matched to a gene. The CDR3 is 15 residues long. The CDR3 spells CASSPGTSGDNEQFF. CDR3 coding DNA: TGTGCCAGCAGCCCCGGGACTAGCGGAGACAATGAGCAGTTCTTC.

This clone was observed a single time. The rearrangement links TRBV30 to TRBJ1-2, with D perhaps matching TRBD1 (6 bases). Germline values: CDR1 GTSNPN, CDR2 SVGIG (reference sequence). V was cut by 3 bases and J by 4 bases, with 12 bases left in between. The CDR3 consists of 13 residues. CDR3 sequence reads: CAWSPGQRYGYTF. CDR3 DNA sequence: TGTGCCTGGAGCCCCGGACAGCGCTATGGCTACACCTTC.

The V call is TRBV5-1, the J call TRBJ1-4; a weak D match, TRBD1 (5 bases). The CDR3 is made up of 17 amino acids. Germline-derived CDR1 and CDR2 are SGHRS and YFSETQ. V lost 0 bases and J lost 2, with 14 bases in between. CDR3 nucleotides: TGCGCCAGCAGCTTGGGGACCTCAGGGAGGACTAATGAAAAACTGTTTTTT. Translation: CASSLGTSGRTNEKLFF.

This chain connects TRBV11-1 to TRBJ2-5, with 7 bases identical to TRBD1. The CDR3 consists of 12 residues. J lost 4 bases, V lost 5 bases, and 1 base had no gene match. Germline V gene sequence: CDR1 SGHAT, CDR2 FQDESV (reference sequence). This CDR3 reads CASSTGVETQYF. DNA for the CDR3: TGTGCCAGCAGCACAGGGGTAGAGACCCAGTACTTC.